Below, 24 T cell receptor beta chains from the same sample are listed, as sequenced in a study of blood T cell repertoires in COVID-19. Profiled with immunoSEQ multiplex PCR; TCRdb holds only in-frame clones, not every one. The sample shows 220,000 or so clones, about 81% of them seen only once. Input material: peripheral blood. The receptors originated from a woman of 80 years or more with COVID-19, enrolled during active disease.

This clone was picked up one time. This chain joins TRBV30 and TRBJ2-7; weak D call: TRBD2 (6 bases). Per the germline V gene, CDR1 is GTSNPN and CDR2 is SVGIG (reference sequence). V was pared by 2 bases and J by 2 bases, with 10 bases between. The CDR3 totals 13 residues. The chain's CDR3 is CAWSPPGAYEQYF. The CDR3 coding sequence is TGTGCCTGGAGTCCTCCGGGGGCCTACGAGCAGTACTTC.

This rearrangement joins TRBV21-1 to TRBJ1-1. TRBV21-1 is a pseudogene locus. This CDR3 has 15 amino acids. As DNA, the CDR3 is TGTGCCAGCAGCAAAGTGCGGGCAGGGAACACTGAAGCTTTCTTT. Protein product: CASSKVRAGNTEAFF.

The chain links TRBV15 to TRBJ2-3; 8 positions agree with TRBD2. Germline CDR1 is LNHNV and CDR2 is YYDKDF (reference sequence). V lost 4 bases and J lost 4; bases outside the gene matches: 7. The CDR3 runs 15 residues. CDR3 loop: CATSNGLAGSDTQYF. The CDR3 DNA reads as TGTGCCACCAGCAATGGGCTAGCGGGTTCAGATACGCAGTATTTT.

The chain employs TRBV11-1 and TRBJ2-3; 7 bases line up with TRBD1. The CDR3 loop spans 16 amino acids. Germline V gene sequence: CDR1 SGHAT, CDR2 FQDESV (reference sequence). V was pared by 3 bases and J by 0 bases, with 6 bases of the junction left unmatched. CDR3 in DNA: TGTGCCAGCAGCTTCGGACAGGCGACTAGCACAGATACGCAGTATTTT. Translated, it gives CASSFGQATSTDTQYF. The full variable domain, in which reference TRBV11-1 and TRBJ2-3 provide the parts outside the CDR3, is EAEVAQSPRYKITEKSQAVAFWCDPISGHATLYWYRQILGQGPELLVQFQDESVVDDSQLPKDRFSAERLKGVDSTLKIQPAELGDSAMYLCASSFGQATSTDTQYFGPGTRLTVL.

V is TRBV28 and J is TRBJ2-6; perhaps TRBD1 as D (5 bases). The germline V and J ends were trimmed by 2 bases and 0 bases, with 5 bases remaining between them. Germline V lookup: CDR1 MDHEN, CDR2 SYDVKM. The CDR3 totals 15 residues. The CDR3, as DNA: TGTGCCAGCAGTTTACAGGGCTCTGGGGCCAACGTCCTGACTTTC. Protein: CASSLQGSGANVLTF.

The chain links TRBV2 to TRBJ1-2; D gene unclear. Per germline, CDR1 SNHLY and CDR2 FYNNEI. The CDR3 runs to 13 residues. Trimming took off 7 bases at V and 7 bases at J, with 16 bases between the two ends. The CDR3 sequence: CASITSRQSGYTF. The CDR3 nucleotides read TGTGCCAGCATCACCAGTCGCCAGTCTGGCTACACCTTC.

The J gene is TRBJ2-5, the V gene TRBV12-3 or TRBV12-4; D unresolved. Trimming took off 5 bases at V and 4 bases at J, with 11 bases between the two ends. The CDR3 length is 13 residues. The CDR3 DNA is TGTGCCAGCAGTATCAGGATTCGAGAGACCCAGTACTTC. Amino acid sequence: CASSIRIRETQYF.

The V gene is TRBV20-1, the J gene TRBJ2-5, with D possibly matching TRBD2 (7 bases). Germline CDR1 is DFQATT and CDR2 is SNEGSKA (reference sequence). The CDR3 consists of 13 residues. V was clipped by 3 bases and J by 3 bases, with 11 bases between them. The CDR3 region is CSASEGGKETQYF. CDR3 in DNA: TGCAGTGCTAGTGAGGGGGGGAAAGAGACCCAGTACTTC.

V gene TRBV9 combines with J gene TRBJ2-1, with 7 bases identical to TRBD2. The V gene end was trimmed by 0 bases and the J gene end by 1 base; junction bases not matched to a gene: 4. Germline CDR1 reads SGDLS; CDR2 reads YYNGEE. The CDR3 totals 16 residues. CDR3 in amino acids: CASSVGLATSYNEQFF. CDR3 nucleotides: TGTGCCAGCAGCGTAGGACTAGCCACTTCCTACAATGAGCAGTTCTTC. Looking up the rest from reference TRBV9 and TRBJ2-1 gives the full variable domain: DSGVTQTPKHLITATGQRVTLRCSPRSGDLSVYWYQQSLDQGLQFLIQYYNGEERAKGNILERFSAQQFPDLHSELNLSSLELGDSALYFCASSVGLATSYNEQFFGPGTRLTVL.

The chain uses TRBV5-1 and TRBJ1-1; TRBD1 matches 7 bases. Trimming at V came to 2 bases and at J to 5 bases, leaving 9 bases not matched to a gene. The CDR3 contains 15 residues. CDR1 SGHRS and CDR2 YFSETQ come from the germline V gene. Here the CDR3 DNA reads TGCGCCAGCAGCTTAGGGGGCCTACTTGAGACTGAAGCTTTCTTT. Protein product: CASSLGGLLETEAFF.

The chain links TRBV7-9 to TRBJ1-4; D may be TRBD1 (5 bases). CDR1 and CDR2 (germline): SEHNR, FQNEAQ (reference sequence). This CDR3 has 15 amino acids. V lost 2 bases and J 7 bases, leaving 14 bases between the germline ends. The CDR3 reads CASSLSEQGSEKLFF. DNA for the CDR3: TGTGCCAGCAGCTTATCGGAGCAGGGTAGTGAAAAACTGTTTTTT.

V and J are TRBV18 and TRBJ1-6, with unresolved D. The CDR3 extends over 17 amino acids. Looked up from germline, CDR1 is KGHSH and CDR2 is LQKENI. The V and J ends lost 6 bases and 0 bases respectively, with 15 bases between them. The CDR3 region has the DNA TGTGCCAGCTCGCTCGGGCCCGAGGGCTCCTATAATTCACCCCTCCACTTT. Residues: CASSLGPEGSYNSPLHF.

V usage is TRBV12-3 or TRBV12-4 and J usage is TRBJ1-1; D may be TRBD1 (6 bases). Deletions cut 9 bases from V and 2 bases from J, with 13 bases between. This CDR3 has 13 residues. CDR3 sequence reads: CASNDRLNTEAFF. The CDR3 coding sequence is TGTGCCAGTAACGACAGGCTCAACACTGAAGCTTTCTTT.

The chain joins TRBV4-3 to TRBJ2-1, with a possible D match to TRBD2 (6 bases). The CDR3 runs to 16 residues. Per germline, CDR1 LGHNA and CDR2 YSLEER. V gave up 1 base and J gave up 2 bases, with 12 bases separating them. The CDR3 DNA reads TGCGCCAGCAGCCAAGTTCCTAGCGTCGCCTACAATGAGCAGTTCTTC. It codes for CASSQVPSVAYNEQFF.

This chain links TRBV18 with TRBJ1-1; a weak D match, TRBD1 (5 bases). The CDR3 contains 13 residues. The germline gives CDR1 KGHSH, CDR2 LQKENI. Trimming left V 4 bases short and J 7 bases short, with 13 bases between. As DNA, the CDR3 is TGTGCCAGCTCACAGGCGGGGACCGGTGAAGCTTTCTTT. It specifies CASSQAGTGEAFF.

The chain is built from TRBV5-5 and TRBJ2-7, with TRBD1 matching 9 bases. The junction had 8 bases not matched to a gene; V was cut back by 0 bases and J by 4 bases. The CDR3 loop spans 16 amino acids. Germline CDR1 reads SGHKS; CDR2 reads YYEKEE (reference sequence). CDR3 DNA sequence: TGTGCCAGCAGCTTGGTACAAGGACAGGGGCGGTACGAGCAGTACTTC. The encoded protein is CASSLVQGQGRYEQYF.

The chain has TRBV29-1 and TRBJ2-2, with D maybe TRBD2 (6 bases). Trimming took 7 bases from V and 4 from J, leaving 13 bases between them. The CDR3 runs 13 residues. Looked up from germline, CDR1 is SQVTM and CDR2 is ANQGSEA. CDR3 sequence (DNA): TGCAGCGCCATGCGGGGAGGCACCGGGGAGCTGTTTTTT. This sequence encodes CSAMRGGTGELFF.

The V gene is TRBV4-2, the J gene TRBJ1-1; weak D call: TRBD1 (5 bases). The CDR3 has 14 residues. Trimming stripped 0 bases from V and 3 bases from J, with 8 bases between. Germline-derived CDR1 and CDR2 are LGHNA and YNFKEQ. The CDR3 is CASSQEAGYTEAFF. The DNA of the CDR3 is TGTGCCAGCAGCCAAGAGGCAGGGTACACTGAAGCTTTCTTT.

CDR3 sequence reads: CASSHTGGIVTGELFF. The CDR3 DNA follows: TGTGCCAGCAGCCACACAGGGGGAATTGTAACCGGGGAGCTGTTTTTT. The chain joins TRBV4-2 to TRBJ2-2, with 8 bases identical to TRBD1. After removal of 3 bases from V and 5 bases from J, the junction contained 8 bases not matched to a gene. Germline lookup yields CDR1 LGHNA and CDR2 YNFKEQ. The CDR3 loop spans 16 amino acids.

The chain uses TRBV7-9 and TRBJ1-1; 8 bases agree with TRBD1. The CDR3 is 15 amino acids. Germline trimming cut 7 bases from V and 1 base from J; bases unmatched to any gene: 8. The germline V gene encodes CDR1 SEHNR and CDR2 FQNEAQ (reference sequence). As DNA, the CDR3 is TGTGCCAGCACCCATTCGGACAGGGAGAACACTGAAGCTTTCTTT. This gives the protein CASTHSDRENTEAFF.

The chain has TRBV5-4 and TRBJ1-1; TRBD1 might be the D (6 bases). This CDR3 comprises 16 residues. Trimming pared 0 bases from V and 1 base from J, leaving 13 bases between. From germline, CDR1 is SGHNT and CDR2 YYREEE (reference sequence). CDR3 sequence reads: CASSLGGGMKNTEAFF. CDR3 in DNA: TGTGCCAGCAGCTTGGGGGGGGGCATGAAGAACACTGAAGCTTTCTTT.

The chain links TRBV4-1 to TRBJ1-1; D ambiguous. V gave up 0 bases and J gave up 8 bases, with 13 bases separating them. The CDR3 consists of 14 residues. Looked up from germline, CDR1 is MGHRA and CDR2 is YSYEKL. For the CDR3, the DNA is TGCGCCAGCAGCCAAGACCGGGTTGGCGGGGAAGCTTTCTTT. Translated, it gives CASSQDRVGGEAFF.

This CDR3 reads CASSHTSGAVDTQYF. The DNA of the CDR3 is TGTGCCAGCAGCCACACTAGCGGAGCCGTAGATACGCAGTATTTT. The chain combines TRBV21-1 with TRBJ2-3; the DNA was not compared with TRBD2, the D call given in the table. TRBV21-1 is marked as a pseudogene. The CDR3 covers 15 residues.

V usage is TRBV7-2 and J usage is TRBJ2-2, with TRBD2 matching 10 bases. CDR1 SGHTA and CDR2 FQGNSA come from the germline V gene. V was pared by 5 bases and J by 11 bases, with 11 bases of the junction left unmatched. CDR3 size: 15 residues. In nucleotides, the CDR3 is TGTGCCAGCAGCCCTCAGCGGGGGGGCCGGAGAGAGCTGTTTTTT. Translated, it gives CASSPQRGGRRELFF.